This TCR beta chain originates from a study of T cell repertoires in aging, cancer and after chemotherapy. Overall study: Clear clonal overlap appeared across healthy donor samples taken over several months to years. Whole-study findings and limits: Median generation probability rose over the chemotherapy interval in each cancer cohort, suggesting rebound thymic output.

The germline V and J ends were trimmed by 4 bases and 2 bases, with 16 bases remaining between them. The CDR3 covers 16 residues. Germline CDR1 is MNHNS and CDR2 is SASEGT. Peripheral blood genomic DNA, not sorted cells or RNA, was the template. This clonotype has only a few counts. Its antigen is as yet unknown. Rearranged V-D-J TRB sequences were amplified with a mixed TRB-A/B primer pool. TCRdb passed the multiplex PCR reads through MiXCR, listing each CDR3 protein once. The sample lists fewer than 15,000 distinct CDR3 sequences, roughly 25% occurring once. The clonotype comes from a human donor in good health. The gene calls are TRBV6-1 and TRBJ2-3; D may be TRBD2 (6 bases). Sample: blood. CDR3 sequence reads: CASSVGSSGVTDTQYF. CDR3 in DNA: TGTGCCAGCAGTGTGGGTAGCTCGGGGGTCACAGATACGCAGTATTTT.